This T cell receptor beta chain derives from a study of T cells expressing NK-cell markers. Study conclusions and caveats: Over 5 donors had dominant NKG2C+ clonotypes that comprised about 1.0-8% of their CD8+ T cells.

TCRdb re-called the 5' RACE reads and shows each CDR3 protein once, DNA omitted. The sample has hundreds of thousands of distinct CDR3 sequences. The CDR3 totals 14 residues. Notes on this clonotype: Antigen specificity is unknown.

The receptor was isolated from a young man in good health. The V call is TRBV12-3 or TRBV12-4, the J call TRBJ2-1; TCRdb reports TRBD1, a call that lacks DNA to check it against. The specimen sequenced was blood T cells: a sorted CD56 or NKG2C T cell subset, CD4+ or CD8+ T cells, or bulk PBMC T cells (not recorded which). CDR3 region: CASSLTGTAQGQFF.